These 23 T cell receptor beta chains share one sample of origin, sequenced in a study of spatial heterogeneity in lung cancer. The time point: blood at routine non-recurrence follow-up after resection. TCRdb recomputed calls from the 5' RACE reads with MiXCR, one row per CDR3 protein. The table records tens of thousands of distinct CDR3 sequences, 8.5% to 10% of them present only once. Specimen: PBMCs, collected at follow-up. These receptor sequences come from a male donor with early-stage non-small cell lung cancer.

This clonotype showed up many times. This chain uses TRBV6-1 with TRBJ2-3; D gene ambiguous. CDR1 and CDR2 (germline): MNHNS, SASEGT. This CDR3 spans 12 amino acids. V lost 2 bases to trimming and J lost 6 bases, with 6 bases between them. The CDR3 loop reads CASSESSDTQYF. CDR3 nucleotides: TGTGCCAGCAGTGAATCCTCGGATACGCAGTATTTT.

This clonotype was seen ten or more times. V is TRBV4-2 and J is TRBJ2-2; D uncertain. Trimming pared 5 bases from V and 4 bases from J, leaving 11 bases between. Per the germline V gene, CDR1 is LGHNA and CDR2 is YNFKEQ. The CDR3 has 14 residues. CDR3 in amino acids: CASSSQTATGELFF. Written as DNA, the CDR3 is TGTGCCAGCAGCTCCCAAACAGCCACCGGGGAGCTGTTTTTT.

This clonotype was seen at least ten times. V gene TRBV18 combines with J gene TRBJ2-7; 8 nucleotides align to TRBD1. The CDR3 is 15 amino acids. The J segment lost 6 bases and the V segment lost 6 bases, leaving 13 bases of the junction unmatched. Germline loops: CDR1 KGHSH, CDR2 LQKENI. The CDR3 here is CASSRNRDRTSEQYF. The CDR3 nucleotides read TGTGCCAGCTCGCGAAACCGGGACAGGACTTCCGAGCAGTACTTC.

The chain has TRBV4-3 and TRBJ2-1; 7 nucleotides agree with TRBD2. CDR3 length: 15 residues. Germline CDR1 LGHNA, CDR2 YSLEER. The V segment lost 3 bases and the J segment 2 bases; nucleotides outside the gene matches: 4. The CDR3 sequence is CASSHLGGAYNEQFF. CDR3 nucleotides: TGCGCCAGCAGCCATCTGGGGGGGGCCTACAATGAGCAGTTCTTC.

This clonotype came up many times. The V call is TRBV28, the J call TRBJ1-5; D uncertain. Trimming pared 2 bases from V and 6 bases from J, leaving 5 bases between. Germline loops: CDR1 MDHEN, CDR2 SYDVKM. This CDR3 is built from 12 residues. CDR3 amino acids: CASSLTRQPQHF. The CDR3 DNA is TGTGCCAGCAGTTTAACCCGTCAGCCCCAGCATTTT.

This clonotype has just a few counts. The chain employs TRBV20-1 and TRBJ2-2; D is perhaps TRBD1 or TRBD2 (6 bases each). Trimming removed 5 bases at V and 2 bases at J, with 12 bases between. CDR3 length: 14 amino acids. Germline-derived CDR1 and CDR2 are DFQATT and SNEGSKA (reference sequence). The CDR3 DNA is TGCAGTGCTCGTCGGGGGCCTAACACCGGGGAGCTGTTTTTT. It specifies CSARRGPNTGELFF.

Concerning this clonotype itself: A read error may produce the germline difference seen at one junction end. The rearrangement joins TRBV7-8 to TRBJ2-2; D uncertain. The CDR3 totals 15 residues. The germline gives CDR1 SGHVS, CDR2 FQNEAQ. The CDR3 is CVSSSSRVYTGELFF. As DNA, the CDR3 is TGTGTCAGCAGCTCTTCACGGGTTTACACCGGGGAGCTGTTTTTT.

The V gene is TRBV10-3, the J gene TRBJ2-3, with TRBD1 identical over 10 bases. J gave up 4 bases and V 6 bases, and 4 bases lay outside the gene matches. Germline loops: CDR1 ENHRY, CDR2 SYGVKD. CDR3 length: 14 amino acids. The CDR3 coding sequence is TGTGCCATCAGGGGACAGGGGAAGGCAGATACGCAGTATTTT. This gives the protein CAIRGQGKADTQYF.

This clonotype was seen repeatedly, ten times or more. The chain links TRBV7-9 to TRBJ1-1, with 7 bases aligning to TRBD1. This CDR3 is built from 12 residues. V dropped 3 bases and J dropped 8; count of bases not matched to a gene: 3. CDR1 and CDR2 (germline): SEHNR, FQNEAQ (reference sequence). Here the CDR3 reads CASSFLTGEAFF. The CDR3 DNA reads TGTGCCAGCAGCTTCCTGACAGGGGAAGCTTTCTTT.

The chain's CDR3 is CATQSHRAGSNEQFF. In nucleotides, the CDR3 is TGTGCCACCCAATCCCATCGAGCGGGGTCCAATGAGCAGTTCTTC. The chain has TRBV7-2 and TRBJ2-1; the match to TRBD2 covers 7 bases. The trim removed 10 bases at V and 6 bases at J, leaving 15 bases unmatched. From germline, CDR1 is SGHTA and CDR2 FQGNSA. This CDR3 comprises 15 residues.

By sample share, this clonotype is large. The J gene is TRBJ2-4, the V gene TRBV20-1, with TRBD2 matching over 12 bases. CDR3 length: 16 residues. The J segment lost 0 bases and the V segment lost 4 bases, leaving 4 bases of the junction unmatched. Germline assignment: CDR1 DFQATT and CDR2 SNEGSKA (reference sequence). The CDR3 DNA sequence: TGCAGTGCTACAAGACTAGCGGGGGAAGCCAAAAACATTCAGTACTTC. Its translation is CSATRLAGEAKNIQYF.

This sequence joins TRBV12-3 or TRBV12-4 and TRBJ2-6; 11 bases fit TRBD2. Germline trimming cut 7 bases from V and 0 bases from J; bases unmatched to any gene: 8. The CDR3 is 18 residues long. The CDR3 DNA reads TGTGCCAGCAAGCCGACTAGCGGGACTCACTCTGGGGCCAACGTCCTGACTTTC. This encodes CASKPTSGTHSGANVLTF.

This clonotype was detected many times. The rearrangement uses TRBV10-2 and TRBJ1-1; 10 nucleotides match TRBD1. Losses at the gene ends were 5 bases for V and 7 bases for J; bases not matched to a gene: 10. From germline, CDR1 is WSHSY and CDR2 SAAADI. The CDR3 contains 15 residues. The CDR3 here is CASSKTGTGDFEAFF. The CDR3 DNA follows: TGCGCCAGCAGTAAGACCGGGACAGGGGACTTTGAAGCTTTCTTT.

There are many counts of this clonotype. This rearrangement joins TRBV12-3 or TRBV12-4 to TRBJ2-1, with 12 nucleotides matching TRBD2. The CDR3 runs to 14 residues. V gave up 4 bases and J gave up 9 bases; unmatched junction bases: 4. CDR3 sequence (DNA): TGTGCCAGCAGTTCCCCTAGCGGGGGGGGTGAGCAGTTCTTC. It encodes CASSSPSGGGEQFF.

The chain employs TRBV6-2 or TRBV6-3 and TRBJ1-1, with 7 nucleotides matching TRBD1. Looked up from germline, CDR1 is MNHEY and CDR2 is SVGEGT. V shed 6 bases and J 4 bases; nucleotides not matched to a gene: 5. The CDR3 has 13 amino acids. The CDR3 bases are TGTGCCAGCAGAATCCAGGGGGGCACTGAAGCTTTCTTT. It yields the protein CASRIQGGTEAFF.

This clonotype was seen repeatedly, ten times or more. The chain couples TRBV7-9 to TRBJ2-7; the match to TRBD1 covers 8 bases. V lost 1 base and J lost 5; bases outside the gene matches: 1. Germline V lookup: CDR1 SEHNR, CDR2 FQNEAQ (reference sequence). CDR3 length: 13 residues. The CDR3: CASSLDRGDEQYF. CDR3 DNA: TGTGCCAGCAGCTTAGACAGGGGGGACGAGCAGTACTTC.

In its sample, this clonotype was seen many times. The rearrangement joins TRBV11-3 to TRBJ1-1; D call uncertain. Trimming cost V 3 bases and J 1 base, with 6 bases left between them. This CDR3 has 13 amino acids. In germline, CDR1 is SGHNT, CDR2 YENEEA. The CDR3 spells CASSFTKNTEAFF. CDR3 nucleotides: TGTGCCAGCAGCTTCACAAAGAACACTGAAGCTTTCTTT.

By share of the sample, this clonotype is medium-sized (0.01 to 0.1%). The chain joins TRBV10-3 to TRBJ1-5; TRBD1 matches 7 bases. The CDR3 totals 13 residues. Germline V gene data show CDR1 as ENHRY and CDR2 as SYGVKD. Trimming cost V 8 bases and J 4 bases; bases outside gene matches: 5. CDR3 nucleotide sequence: TGTGCCATCGGGACAGATAGTAATCAGCCCCAGCATTTT. This codes for CAIGTDSNQPQHF.

This clonotype was picked up many times. The V and J genes are TRBV16 and TRBJ2-3; 8 bases map to TRBD2. The V gene end was trimmed by 0 bases and the J gene end by 14 bases; junction bases not matched to a gene: 10. CDR1 and CDR2 from the germline V gene are KGHSY and FQNENV. CDR3 length: 14 residues. CDR3 DNA sequence: TGTGCCAGCAGCCAATCGTGGAGTAGCGGGGAAATGTATTTT. Its protein is CASSQSWSSGEMYF.

This clonotype was observed at least ten times. The chain couples TRBV7-9 to TRBJ2-7, with D possibly being TRBD1 (6 bases). Germline V gene data show CDR1 as SEHNR and CDR2 as FQNEAQ (reference sequence). There are 13 residues in the CDR3. V lost 3 bases and J lost 2, with 8 bases in between. The CDR3, as DNA: TGTGCCAGCAGCTTTGGACAGACCTACGAGCAGTACTTC. Its translation is CASSFGQTYEQYF.

CDR3 protein: CASSTERGGAYNEQFF. CDR3 nucleotide sequence: TGTGCCAGCAGTACCGAGCGGGGGGGTGCCTACAATGAGCAGTTCTTC. The J gene is TRBJ2-1, the V gene TRBV6-2 or TRBV6-3, with 10 bases aligning to TRBD2. Germline values: CDR1 MNHEY, CDR2 SVGEGT. V was pared by 5 bases and J by 2 bases, with 6 bases of the junction left unmatched. This CDR3 has 16 residues.

This clonotype was seen many times. CDR3 DNA: TGCGCCAGCAATCCTTCAGGAACTAACTATGGCTACACCTTC. It yields the protein CASNPSGTNYGYTF. The chain links TRBV5-1 to TRBJ1-2; D unresolved. Germline CDR1 and CDR2: SGHRS and YFSETQ. V lost 6 bases to trimming and J lost 0 bases, with 12 bases between them. The CDR3 loop spans 14 amino acids.

This clonotype was seen repeatedly, ten times or more. The V call is TRBV5-4, the J call TRBJ2-3; 7 nucleotides align to TRBD2. The CDR3 covers 15 residues. V lost 2 bases to trimming and J lost 3 bases; unmatched junction nucleotides: 6. CDR1 and CDR2 from the germline V gene are SGHNT and YYREEE (reference sequence). The CDR3 loop reads CASSFAGLGTDTQYF. CDR3 nucleotides: TGTGCCAGCAGCTTTGCCGGACTAGGAACAGATACGCAGTATTTT. Full variable domain (remainder filled in from reference TRBV5-4 and TRBJ2-3): ETGVTQSPTHLIKTRGQQVTLRCSSQSGHNTVSWYQQALGQGPQFIFQYYREEENGRGNFPPRFSGLQFPNYSSELNVNALELDDSALYLCASSFAGLGTDTQYFGPGTRLTVL.